One and the same sample provided the 24 T cell receptor beta chains below, sequenced in a study of T cells in Graves' hyperthyroidism and ophthalmopathy. Authors of the study amplified TCR beta CDR3 regions from RNA transcripts. The HTBI set primed first-round TCR CDR3 RT-PCR. TCRdb used MiXCR to reprocess the multiplex PCR reads, holding one entry per CDR3 protein. The table includes under 400,000 distinct CDR3 sequences, around a sixth detected once. The sequencing input was blood. The origin of the receptors is a woman between 50 and 59 years old with Graves' hyperthyroidism.

V gene TRBV7-3 combines with J gene TRBJ2-5, with D perhaps matching TRBD1 or TRBD2 (5 bases each). CDR1 is SGHTA, CDR2 FQGTGA, per germline. The CDR3 totals 14 residues. Trimming took off 6 bases at V and 5 bases at J, with 16 bases between the two ends. CDR3 sequence (DNA): TGTGCCAGCAGGTCCGGGACGGGGCCGGAGACCCAGTACTTC. Protein: CASRSGTGPETQYF.

This clonotype appeared many times. The V call is TRBV20-1, the J call TRBJ2-7; the match to TRBD2 covers 7 bases. The CDR3 sequence is 13 residues long. The ends lost 5 bases at V and 3 bases at J; junction bases unmatched: 7. The germline gives CDR1 DFQATT, CDR2 SNEGSKA (reference sequence). The CDR3 DNA sequence: TGCAGTGCTGGGACTGGGGGGGGCTACGAGCAGTACTTC. Its translation is CSAGTGGGYEQYF.

This clonotype was seen ten or more times. CDR3 in DNA: TGTGCCAGCAGTCGGACAGGGGGCATGTTAGATACGCAGTATTTT. This translates into CASSRTGGMLDTQYF. The rearrangement joins TRBV27 to TRBJ2-3; the match to TRBD1 covers 11 bases. Germline values: CDR1 MNHEY, CDR2 SMNVEV (reference sequence). The V segment lost 5 bases and the J segment 5 bases; nucleotides outside the gene matches: 6. The CDR3 spans 15 residues.

This clonotype appeared many times. The rearrangement links TRBV5-1 to TRBJ2-2, with D possibly being TRBD1 or TRBD2 (5 bases each). V was shortened by 2 bases and J by 0 bases, with 14 bases between the two germline ends. The CDR3 has 17 residues. Germline loops: CDR1 SGHRS, CDR2 YFSETQ. The CDR3 DNA reads TGCGCCAGCAGCTTCTCCCCGGGACGGACGAACACCGGGGAGCTGTTTTTT. Its protein is CASSFSPGRTNTGELFF.

The chain is built from TRBV4-1 and TRBJ2-5, with 8 bases aligning to TRBD2. CDR1 and CDR2 from the germline V gene are MGHRA and YSYEKL. The CDR3 is 16 residues long. The V segment lost 4 bases and the J segment 3 bases; nucleotides outside the gene matches: 10. CDR3 sequence (DNA): TGCGCCAGCAGCCCCCGGGCGGGGGGCCGAGAAGAGACCCAGTACTTC. Translation gives CASSPRAGGREETQYF.

Comment on this clonotype: Here the CDR3 omits its conserved ending phenylalanine or tryptophan, so a read error is the likely source. This chain connects TRBV19 to TRBJ1-1; D is undetermined. Trimming left V 9 bases short and J 3 bases short, with 26 bases between. The CDR3 length is 17 residues. CDR1 and CDR2 from the germline V gene are LNHDA and SQIVND (reference sequence). Here the CDR3 reads CARSDLDPSFSYTEAFS. CDR3 in DNA: TGTGCCAGGAGCGACCTTGACCCCTCGTTCTCTTACACTGAAGCTTTCTCT.

This clonotype appeared once. The CDR3 is CAFSRRDRVEKLFF. The CDR3, as DNA: TGTGCCTTTTCCCGGCGGGACAGGGTTGAAAAACTGTTTTTT. The chain joins TRBV5-8 to TRBJ1-4; 9 bases align to TRBD1. The CDR3 consists of 14 residues. The V gene's germline CDR1 is SGHTS and CDR2 YDEGEE. The trim removed 10 bases at V and 7 bases at J, leaving 11 bases unmatched.

In its sample, this clonotype was seen many times. The J gene is TRBJ2-3, the V gene TRBV11-2, with 11 bases matching TRBD2. V lost 3 bases, J lost 4 bases, and 12 bases stayed unmatched. CDR3 length equals 18 residues. From germline, CDR1 is SGHAT and CDR2 FQNNGV. The CDR3: CASSFRTSGPRGADTQYF. CDR3 sequence (DNA): TGTGCCAGCAGCTTTCGGACTAGCGGGCCCCGGGGGGCAGATACGCAGTATTTT.

The V gene is TRBV12-3 or TRBV12-4, the J gene TRBJ1-2, with 7 nucleotides matching TRBD1. The junction had 7 bases not matched to a gene; V was cut back by 6 bases and J by 6 bases. The CDR3 length is 13 residues. The CDR3 sequence is CASSPLQGNGYTF. The CDR3 nucleotides are TGTGCCAGCAGCCCCCTACAGGGGAATGGCTACACCTTC.

This clonotype has a handful of counts. This rearrangement joins TRBV27 to TRBJ1-5; D gene uncertain. CDR1 is MNHEY, CDR2 SMNVEV, per germline (reference sequence). Trimming cost V 4 bases and J 6 bases, with 10 bases left between them. This CDR3 region has 13 residues. The CDR3 DNA reads TGTGCCAGCAGTTCTGAGATCGGTCAGCCCCAGCATTTT. Protein: CASSSEIGQPQHF.

In its sample, this clonotype was seen many times. The chain combines TRBV5-1 with TRBJ2-1; a possible D gene is TRBD2 (5 bases). The ends were cut back, 0 bases at V and 0 bases at J, with 16 bases in the middle. The CDR3 consists of 18 residues. Germline CDR1 is SGHRS and CDR2 is YFSETQ. In nucleotides, the CDR3 is TGCGCCAGCAGCTTGGCGCCGGGAATCTCTATCTCCTACAATGAGCAGTTCTTC. It is translated as CASSLAPGISISYNEQFF.

The chain couples TRBV9 to TRBJ2-3; TRBD2 matches 11 bases. With V trimmed by 4 bases and J by 5 bases, 6 bases remained unmatched. CDR3 length: 15 amino acids. CDR1 is SGDLS, CDR2 YYNGEE, per germline. The CDR3 protein is CASSLGLAEGDTQYF. The CDR3 DNA reads TGTGCCAGCAGCTTGGGACTAGCGGAAGGAGATACGCAGTATTTT.

The chain carries TRBV10-1 and TRBJ2-1; TRBD2 agrees at 9 bases. The CDR3 loop spans 15 amino acids. Trimming at V came to 8 bases and at J to 4 bases, leaving 9 bases not matched to a gene. Per germline, CDR1 WNHNN and CDR2 SYGVQD (reference sequence). The CDR3 loop reads CASEVCGRVYNEQFF. The CDR3 DNA reads TGCGCCAGCGAAGTCTGCGGGAGGGTATACAATGAGCAGTTCTTC.

This clonotype has ten or more counts. The chain employs TRBV18 and TRBJ1-5; D may be TRBD1 (5 bases). Germline loops: CDR1 KGHSH, CDR2 LQKENI. The CDR3 has 15 residues. V gave up 3 bases and J gave up 6 bases, with 15 bases separating them. CDR3 nucleotide sequence: TGTGCCAGCTCACCGTCGGAGGGGAAAGGTCAGCCCCAGCATTTT. Its protein is CASSPSEGKGQPQHF.

V is TRBV19 and J is TRBJ1-2, with a weak D call TRBD1 (5 bases). The CDR3 has 15 residues. Per the germline V gene, CDR1 is LNHDA and CDR2 is SQIVND (reference sequence). V lost 0 bases, J lost 4 bases, and 12 bases lay in between. Here the CDR3 reads CASSIDFGTGYGYTF. Here the CDR3 DNA reads TGTGCCAGTAGTATAGATTTCGGCACAGGCTATGGCTACACCTTC.

This clonotype was seen a handful of times. The rearrangement links TRBV6-1 to TRBJ2-3, with 7 positions matching TRBD1. With 5 bases clipped from V and 2 bases from J, the junction kept 4 bases outside the gene matches. Germline V gene lookup returns CDR1 MNHNS and CDR2 SASEGT. CDR3 length: 14 amino acids. The CDR3 DNA is TGTGCCAGCAGTTCTCAGGGGGACACAGATACGCAGTATTTT. Amino acids: CASSSQGDTDTQYF.

The genes are TRBV5-1 and TRBJ1-2; D may be TRBD1 (6 bases). V lost 1 base, J lost 6 bases, and 16 bases lay in between. The length of the CDR3 is 15 residues. Looked up from germline, CDR1 is SGHRS and CDR2 is YFSETQ. The CDR3 bases are TGCGCCAGCAGCTTGTCCAGGGGCGATCGAGATGGCTACACCTTC. This encodes CASSLSRGDRDGYTF.

A remark on this clonotype: With a much larger clone just one base away, this may be a read error. The conserved closing phenylalanine or tryptophan is absent in this CDR3, likely reflecting a read error. The chain employs TRBV7-2 and TRBJ1-1, with 7 bases matching TRBD1. Germline CDR1 reads SGHTA; CDR2 reads FQGNSA. There are 16 residues in the CDR3. With V trimmed by 3 bases and J by 0 bases, 7 bases remained unmatched. The CDR3 DNA follows: TGTGCCAGCAGCTTCTCTAGGGACAGCCTGAACACTGAAGCTTTCCTT. Translated: CASSFSRDSLNTEAFL.

This clonotype was counted ten times or more. The gene calls are TRBV5-1 and TRBJ2-1; a weak D match, TRBD2 (6 bases). Germline CDR1 is SGHRS and CDR2 is YFSETQ. V lost 2 bases and J 4 bases, leaving 10 bases between the germline ends. The CDR3 has 14 residues. The CDR3 nucleotides are TGCGCCAGCAGCTTTATGGGGAGGTACAATGAGCAGTTCTTC. Protein product: CASSFMGRYNEQFF. The whole variable domain, remainder taken from reference TRBV5-1 and TRBJ2-1, is KAGVTQTPRYLIKTRGQQVTLSCSPISGHRSVSWYQQTPGQGLQFLFEYFSETQRNKGNFPGRFSGRQFSNSRSEMNVSTLELGDSALYLCASSFMGRYNEQFFGPGTRLTVL.

This chain joins TRBV6-2 or TRBV6-3 and TRBJ1-3, with D unclear. Germline assignment: CDR1 MNHEY and CDR2 SVGEGT. V lost 6 bases and J 0 bases, leaving 15 bases between the germline ends. The CDR3 is made up of 16 amino acids. DNA of the CDR3: TGTGCCAGCAGCAGACTTGGACGGAACTCTGGAAACACCATATATTTT. It codes for CASSRLGRNSGNTIYF.

V is TRBV30 and J is TRBJ2-2; no reliable D call. The CDR3 consists of 12 residues. The V gene lost 0 bases and the J gene lost 9 bases, with 8 bases spanning the gap. The germline V gene encodes CDR1 GTSNPN and CDR2 SVGIG (reference sequence). The CDR3 DNA reads as TGTGCCTGGAGTGTTATAGATCGGGAGCTGTTTTTT. Protein: CAWSVIDRELFF.

The chain is built from TRBV7-3 and TRBJ2-1, with 10 bases fitting TRBD2. Germline V gene lookup returns CDR1 SGHTA and CDR2 FQGTGA. The CDR3 covers 14 residues. V shed 3 bases, J shed 8 bases, and the junction held 4 bases outside the gene matches. The CDR3 DNA sequence: TGTGCCAGCAGCTTTAGCGGGGGGCTTGATGAGCAGTTCTTC. This encodes CASSFSGGLDEQFF.

The chain recombines TRBV19 with TRBJ1-1; no firm D call. The CDR3 is made up of 13 amino acids. Trimming shortened V by 3 bases and J by 5 bases, and 10 bases separated the two germline ends. The germline CDR1 and CDR2 sequences are LNHDA and SQIVND (reference sequence). The CDR3 reads CASSIGVRTEAFF. The CDR3 nucleotides read TGTGCCAGTAGTATCGGGGTGAGGACTGAAGCTTTCTTT.

A remark on this clonotype: One base away lies a much larger clone, so this may be a sequencing read error. The chain has TRBV12-3 or TRBV12-4 and TRBJ2-1; possibly TRBD2 for D (6 bases). The V end lost 3 bases, the J end lost 2 bases, and 14 bases lay between the germline ends. The CDR3 is 16 amino acids. The DNA for the CDR3 is TGTGCCAGCAGTTTCTTAGACGGGGGACCCTACAATGAGCAGTTCTTC. This gives the protein CASSFLDGGPYNEQFF.